This T cell receptor beta chain was obtained from a study of T cells in Graves' hyperthyroidism and ophthalmopathy. RNA transcripts yielded amplified TCR beta CDR3 regions. An initial round of RT-PCR targeting the TCR CDR3 relied on the HTBI primer set. Via MiXCR, TCRdb re-called the multiplex PCR reads, giving one row per CDR3 protein. The sample consists of some 510,000 distinct CDR3 sequences, less than 25% of them appearing once. Stability of Graves' hyperthyroidism was defined as absent ophthalmopathy progression within 18 months. Reasons for excluding patients were uncontrolled infection, other autoimmune disease, pregnancy or lactation. The PBMCs had their origin in approximately 10 ml of fresh peripheral blood. Germline V CDR1 and CDR2: SGHKS, YYEKEE (reference sequence). Trimming shortened V by 2 bases and J by 7 bases, and 12 bases separated the two germline ends. The CDR3 covers 13 residues.

The clonotype was recovered from a man younger than 35 with Graves' hyperthyroidism. The rearrangement joins TRBV5-5 to TRBJ1-2, with D perhaps TRBD1 (6 bases). The sample consisted of blood. DNA for the CDR3: TGTGCCAGCAGCTTACAGGGTCTTCGTGGCTACACCTTC. It is translated as CASSLQGLRGYTF.